The entry below describes one T cell receptor (beta chain). Its antigen remains unidentified. TCRdb re-analysed the RT-PCR reads in MiXCR, keeping a single row per CDR3 protein. The table shows almost 250,000 distinct CDR3 sequences, with 9.5% to 15% occurring only once. The data belong to a study of response to subunit inactivated influenza vaccine. Notes on the study in general: The authors offered the suggestion that each seasonal influenza vaccination recruits few new T cells.

CDR1 SGHRS and CDR2 YFSETQ come from the germline V gene. The CDR3 spans 13 residues. V shed 4 bases and J shed 2 bases, with 9 bases lying between them. The chain couples TRBV5-1 to TRBJ1-1, with a possible D match to TRBD1 (5 bases). The source of this sequence is a man aged 45-60 years who received an inactivated influenza vaccine. The material was non-naive T cells sorted from PBMCs, obtained roughly 2 weeks before vaccination. CDR3 sequence: CASSPGINTEAFF. CDR3 coding DNA: TGCGCCAGCAGCCCAGGGATAAACACTGAAGCTTTCTTT. Together with reference TRBV5-1 and TRBJ1-1, the CDR3 gives the full variable domain: KAGVTQTPRYLIKTRGQQVTLSCSPISGHRSVSWYQQTPGQGLQFLFEYFSETQRNKGNFPGRFSGRQFSNSRSEMNVSTLELGDSALYLCASSPGINTEAFFGQGTRLTVV.